This T cell receptor beta chain was sequenced in a study of post-analysis software for immune sequencing data. TCR beta cDNA libraries included unique molecular identifiers. TCRdb ran MiXCR on the PCR reads and lists one entry per CDR3 protein. There are 250,000 to 300,000 distinct CDR3 sequences in the sample; about 38% occur only once, and approximately 4.6% lies in the top ten. The CDR3 extends over 15 amino acids. Germline V lookup: CDR1 SGHTA, CDR2 FQGNSA. The junction had 7 bases not matched to a gene; V was cut back by 2 bases and J by 6 bases. General observations from the study: F measure grouped same-batch samples tightly together. With TRBV5-6, TRBV5-1 and TRBV20-1 included, about five TRBV segments were more frequent in patients than in controls.

Turning to this clonotype: Its antigen is currently unknown. It may be a read error: a sequence one base away is much more abundant.

The sequenced sample consisted of blood. The J gene is TRBJ2-1, the V gene TRBV7-2; 7 bases are shared with TRBD2. The sequence was collected from a girl aged 5 to 17 with multiple sclerosis. CDR3: CTSSLKAGNFNEQFF. Here the CDR3 DNA reads TGTACCAGCAGCTTAAAAGCGGGAAACTTCAATGAGCAGTTCTTC.